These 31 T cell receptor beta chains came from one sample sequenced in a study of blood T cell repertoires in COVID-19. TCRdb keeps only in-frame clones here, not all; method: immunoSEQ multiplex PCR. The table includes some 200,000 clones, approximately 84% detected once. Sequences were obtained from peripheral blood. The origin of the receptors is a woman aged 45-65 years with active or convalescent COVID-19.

CDR3 residues: CASSQPGSSAFF. The DNA of the CDR3 is TGTGCCAGCAGCCAACCAGGCTCTTCGGCTTTCTTT. This sequence joins TRBV4-2 and TRBJ1-1; D is unclear. The germline V gene encodes CDR1 LGHNA and CDR2 YNFKEQ. The CDR3 length is 12 residues. Trimming took off 2 bases at V and 11 bases at J, with 12 bases between the two ends.

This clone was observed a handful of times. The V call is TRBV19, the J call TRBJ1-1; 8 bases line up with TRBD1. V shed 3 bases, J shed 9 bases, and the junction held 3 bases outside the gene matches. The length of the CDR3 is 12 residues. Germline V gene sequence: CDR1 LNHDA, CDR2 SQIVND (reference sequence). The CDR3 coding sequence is TGTGCCAGTAGTATGGGGGACAGGAAAGCTTTCTTT. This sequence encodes CASSMGDRKAFF.

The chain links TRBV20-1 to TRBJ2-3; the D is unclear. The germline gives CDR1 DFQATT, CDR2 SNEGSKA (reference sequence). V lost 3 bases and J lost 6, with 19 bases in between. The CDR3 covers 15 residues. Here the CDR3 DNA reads TGCAGTGCTAGTACGACCCAGACAAGGCAGGATACGCAGTATTTT. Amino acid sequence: CSASTTQTRQDTQYF.

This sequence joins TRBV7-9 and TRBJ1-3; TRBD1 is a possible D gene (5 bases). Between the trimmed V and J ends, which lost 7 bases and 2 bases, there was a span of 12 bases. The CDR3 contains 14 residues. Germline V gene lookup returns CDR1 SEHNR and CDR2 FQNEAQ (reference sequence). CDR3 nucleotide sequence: TGTGCCAGCACCCCCAGGGCCGCTGGAAACACCATATATTTT. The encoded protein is CASTPRAAGNTIYF. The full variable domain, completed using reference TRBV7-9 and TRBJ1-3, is DTGVSQNPRHKITKRGQNVTFRCDPISEHNRLYWYRQTLGQGPEFLTYFQNEAQLEKSRLLSDRFSAERPKGSFSTLEIQRTEQGDSAMYLCASTPRAAGNTIYFGEGSWLTVV.

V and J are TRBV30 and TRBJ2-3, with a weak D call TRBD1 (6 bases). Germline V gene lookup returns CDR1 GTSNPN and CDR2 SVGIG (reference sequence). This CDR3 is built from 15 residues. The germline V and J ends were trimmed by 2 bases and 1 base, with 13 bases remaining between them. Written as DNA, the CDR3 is TGTGCCTGGAGTTGGGGGCAGGAGGGCACAGATACGCAGTATTTT. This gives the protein CAWSWGQEGTDTQYF.

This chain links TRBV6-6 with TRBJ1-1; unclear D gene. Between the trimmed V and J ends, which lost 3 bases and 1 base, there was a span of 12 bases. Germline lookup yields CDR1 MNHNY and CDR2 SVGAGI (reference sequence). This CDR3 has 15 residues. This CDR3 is CASSYDPRGNTEAFF. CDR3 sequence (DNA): TGTGCCAGCAGTTATGACCCCCGGGGGAACACTGAAGCTTTCTTT.

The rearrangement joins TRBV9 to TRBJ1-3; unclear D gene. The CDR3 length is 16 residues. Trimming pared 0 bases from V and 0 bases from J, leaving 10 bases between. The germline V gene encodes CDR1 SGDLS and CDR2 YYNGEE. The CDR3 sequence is CASSVDPSSSGNTIYF. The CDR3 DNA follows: TGTGCCAGCAGCGTAGATCCATCCAGCTCTGGAAACACCATATATTTT.

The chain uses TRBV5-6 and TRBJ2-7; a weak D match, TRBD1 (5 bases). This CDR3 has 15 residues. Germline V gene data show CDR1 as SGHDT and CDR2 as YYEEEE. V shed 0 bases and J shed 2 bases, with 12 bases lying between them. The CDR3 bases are TGTGCCAGCAGCTTGGGGCAGGGATGGGCCTACGAGCAGTACTTC. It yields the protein CASSLGQGWAYEQYF.

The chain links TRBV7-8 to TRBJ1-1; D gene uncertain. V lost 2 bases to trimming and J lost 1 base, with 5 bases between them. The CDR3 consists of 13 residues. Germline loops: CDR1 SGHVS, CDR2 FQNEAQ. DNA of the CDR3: TGTGCCAGCAGCTTACTAAGGAACACTGAAGCTTTCTTT. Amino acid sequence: CASSLLRNTEAFF.

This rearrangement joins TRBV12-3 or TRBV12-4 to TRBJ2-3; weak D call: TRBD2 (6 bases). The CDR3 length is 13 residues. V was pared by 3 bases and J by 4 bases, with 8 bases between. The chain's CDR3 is CASSFGGPDTQYF. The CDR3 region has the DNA TGTGCCAGCAGTTTCGGGGGACCAGATACGCAGTATTTT.

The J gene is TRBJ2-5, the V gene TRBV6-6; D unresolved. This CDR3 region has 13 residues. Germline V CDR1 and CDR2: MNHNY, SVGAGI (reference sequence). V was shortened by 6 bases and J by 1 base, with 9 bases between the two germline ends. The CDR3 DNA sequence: TGTGCCAGCAGCCGGTGGGCCCAAGAGACCCAGTACTTC. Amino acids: CASSRWAQETQYF.

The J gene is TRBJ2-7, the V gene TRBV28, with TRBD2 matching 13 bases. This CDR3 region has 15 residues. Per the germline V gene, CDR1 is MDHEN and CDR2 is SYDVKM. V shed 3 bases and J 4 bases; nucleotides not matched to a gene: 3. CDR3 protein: CASSLGLAGPYEQYF. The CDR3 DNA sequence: TGTGCCAGCAGTTTGGGACTAGCGGGACCTTACGAGCAGTACTTC.

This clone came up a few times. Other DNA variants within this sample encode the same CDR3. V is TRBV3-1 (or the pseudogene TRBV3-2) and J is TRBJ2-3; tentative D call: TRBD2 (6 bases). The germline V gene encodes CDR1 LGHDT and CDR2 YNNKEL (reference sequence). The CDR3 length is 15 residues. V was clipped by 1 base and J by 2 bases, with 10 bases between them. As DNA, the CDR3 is TGTGCCAGCAGCCAAGTGGGCGGGGTCACAGATACGCAGTATTTT. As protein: CASSQVGGVTDTQYF.

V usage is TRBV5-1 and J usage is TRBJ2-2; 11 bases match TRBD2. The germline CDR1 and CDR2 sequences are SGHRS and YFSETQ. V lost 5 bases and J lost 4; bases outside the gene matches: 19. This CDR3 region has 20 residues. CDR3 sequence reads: CASRTRGTSGLLRGTGELFF. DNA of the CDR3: TGCGCCAGCAGGACGAGAGGGACTAGCGGTTTACTCCGGGGCACCGGGGAGCTGTTTTTT.

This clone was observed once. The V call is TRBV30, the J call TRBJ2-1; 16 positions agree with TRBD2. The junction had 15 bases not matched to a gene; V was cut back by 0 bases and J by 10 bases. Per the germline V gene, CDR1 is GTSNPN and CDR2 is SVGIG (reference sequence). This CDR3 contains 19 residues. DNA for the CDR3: TGTGCCTGGAGTGTACTCGAACCGGGACTAGCGGGAGGGTCGGAAGAGCAGTTCTTC. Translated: CAWSVLEPGLAGGSEEQFF.

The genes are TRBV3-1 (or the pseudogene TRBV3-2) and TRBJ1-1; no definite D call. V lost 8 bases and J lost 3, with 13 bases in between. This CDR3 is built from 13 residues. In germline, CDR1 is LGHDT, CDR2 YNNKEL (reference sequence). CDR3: CASRNGVDTEAFF. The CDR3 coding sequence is TGTGCCAGCCGGAACGGGGTGGACACTGAAGCTTTCTTT.

The CDR3 DNA sequence: TGTGCCAGCACGTCTATCTATGGCTACACCTTC. Translation gives CASTSIYGYTF. The chain couples TRBV28 to TRBJ1-2; D is undetermined. The CDR3 sequence is 11 residues long. Germline CDR1 reads MDHEN; CDR2 reads SYDVKM. The ends were cut back, 7 bases at V and 4 bases at J, with 7 bases in the middle.

CDR3 loop: CAWSPGGGLDTEAFF. Here the CDR3 DNA reads TGTGCCTGGAGTCCTGGGGGAGGGCTTGACACTGAAGCTTTCTTT. The gene calls are TRBV30 and TRBJ1-1, with D possibly TRBD1 on 5 matching bases. The germline CDR1 and CDR2 sequences are GTSNPN and SVGIG (reference sequence). V dropped 2 bases and J dropped 3 bases, with 16 bases sitting between them. CDR3 length: 15 amino acids.

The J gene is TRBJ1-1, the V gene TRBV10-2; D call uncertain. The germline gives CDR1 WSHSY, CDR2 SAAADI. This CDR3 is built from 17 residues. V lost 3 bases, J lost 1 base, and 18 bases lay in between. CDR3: CASSEEGLPLPNTEAFF. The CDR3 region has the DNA TGCGCCAGCAGTGAAGAGGGCCTACCGTTACCGAACACTGAAGCTTTCTTT.

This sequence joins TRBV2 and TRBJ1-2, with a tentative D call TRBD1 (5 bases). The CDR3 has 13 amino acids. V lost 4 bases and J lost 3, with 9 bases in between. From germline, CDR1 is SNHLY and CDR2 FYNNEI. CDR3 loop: CASSGGPHYGYTF. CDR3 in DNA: TGTGCCAGCAGTGGGGGCCCCCACTATGGCTACACCTTC. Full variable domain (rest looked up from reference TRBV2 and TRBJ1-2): EPEVTQTPSHQVTQMGQEVILRCVPISNHLYFYWYRQILGQKVEFLVSFYNNEISEKSEIFDDQFSVERPDGSNFTLKIRSTKLEDSAMYFCASSGGPHYGYTFGSGTRLTVV.

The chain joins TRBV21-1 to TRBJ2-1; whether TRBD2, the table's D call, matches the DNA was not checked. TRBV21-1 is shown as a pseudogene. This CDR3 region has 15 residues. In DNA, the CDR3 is TGTGCCAGCAGCAAAACTGGGGGGGCGGTCAATGAGCAGTTCTTC. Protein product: CASSKTGGAVNEQFF.

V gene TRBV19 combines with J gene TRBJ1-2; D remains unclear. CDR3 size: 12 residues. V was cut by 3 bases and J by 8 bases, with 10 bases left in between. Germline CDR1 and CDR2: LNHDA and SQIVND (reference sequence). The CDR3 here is CASSMEGRGYTF. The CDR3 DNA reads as TGTGCCAGTAGTATGGAGGGTCGGGGCTACACCTTC.

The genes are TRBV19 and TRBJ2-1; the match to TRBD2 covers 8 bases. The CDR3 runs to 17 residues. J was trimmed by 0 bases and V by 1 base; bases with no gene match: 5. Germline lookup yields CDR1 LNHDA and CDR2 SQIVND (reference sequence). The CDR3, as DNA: TGTGCCAGTAGTATAGTGGGTAGCGGGGTCTCCTACAATGAGCAGTTCTTC. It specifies CASSIVGSGVSYNEQFF.

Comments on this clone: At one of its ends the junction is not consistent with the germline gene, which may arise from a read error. CDR3 amino acids: CASSSSGANVLTF. CDR3 coding DNA: TGTGCCTCCAGCAGCTCTGGGGCCAACGTCCTGACTTTC. V is TRBV24-1 and J is TRBJ2-6; D not resolved. The germline CDR1 and CDR2 sequences are KGHDR and SFDVKD. This CDR3 region has 13 residues.

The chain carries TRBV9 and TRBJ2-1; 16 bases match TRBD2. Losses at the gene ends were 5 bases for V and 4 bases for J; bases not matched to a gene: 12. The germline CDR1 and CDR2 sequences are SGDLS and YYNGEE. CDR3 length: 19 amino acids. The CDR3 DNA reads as TGTGCCAGCAGTGCTCCCCCGGGACTAGCGGGAGGGTGGTACAATGAGCAGTTCTTC. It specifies CASSAPPGLAGGWYNEQFF.

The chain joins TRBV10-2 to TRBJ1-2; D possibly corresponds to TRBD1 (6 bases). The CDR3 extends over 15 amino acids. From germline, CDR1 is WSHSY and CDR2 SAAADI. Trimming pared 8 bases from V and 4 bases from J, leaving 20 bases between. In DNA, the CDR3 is TGCGCCAGCTGGGGGGGCCCCCGGCAAGGCTATGGCTACACCTTC. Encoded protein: CASWGGPRQGYGYTF.

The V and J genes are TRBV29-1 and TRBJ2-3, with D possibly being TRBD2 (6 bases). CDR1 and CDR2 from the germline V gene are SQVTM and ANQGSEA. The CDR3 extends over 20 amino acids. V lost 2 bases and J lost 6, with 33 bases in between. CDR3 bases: TGCAGCGTTGAATTCGGAGACAGTTCTCCGGGACTGGCCCTAGGGGATACGCAGTATTTT. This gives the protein CSVEFGDSSPGLALGDTQYF.

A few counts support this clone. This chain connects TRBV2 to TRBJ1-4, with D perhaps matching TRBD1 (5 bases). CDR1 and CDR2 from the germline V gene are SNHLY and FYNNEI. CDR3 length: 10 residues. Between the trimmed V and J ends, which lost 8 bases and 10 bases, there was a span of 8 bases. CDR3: CASGAGKLFF. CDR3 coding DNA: TGTGCCAGCGGGGCCGGAAAACTGTTTTTT.

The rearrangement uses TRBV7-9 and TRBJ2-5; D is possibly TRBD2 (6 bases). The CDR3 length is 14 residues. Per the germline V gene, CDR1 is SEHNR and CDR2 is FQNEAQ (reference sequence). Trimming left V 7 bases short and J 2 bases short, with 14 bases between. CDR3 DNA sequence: TGTGCCAGCACCGAGCGGGCTGCTCAAGAGACCCAGTACTTC. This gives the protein CASTERAAQETQYF.

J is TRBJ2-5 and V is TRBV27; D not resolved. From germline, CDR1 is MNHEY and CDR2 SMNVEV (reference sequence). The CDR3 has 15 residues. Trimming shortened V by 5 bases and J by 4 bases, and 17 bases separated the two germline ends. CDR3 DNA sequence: TGTGCCAGCAGTCGTGAAGCAAGTCCCCGAGAGACCCAGTACTTC. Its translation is CASSREASPRETQYF.

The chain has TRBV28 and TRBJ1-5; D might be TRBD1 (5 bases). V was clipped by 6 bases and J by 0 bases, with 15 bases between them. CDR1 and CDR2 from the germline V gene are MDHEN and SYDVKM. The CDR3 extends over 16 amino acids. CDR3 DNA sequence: TGTGCCAGCAGCCAAGGACATCTACCTAGCAATCAGCCCCAGCATTTT. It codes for CASSQGHLPSNQPQHF. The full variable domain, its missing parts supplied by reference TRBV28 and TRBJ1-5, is DVKVTQSSRYLVKRTGEKVFLECVQDMDHENMFWYRQDPGLGLRLIYFSYDVKMKEKGDIPEGYSVSREKKERFSLILESASTNQTSMYLCASSQGHLPSNQPQHFGDGTRLSIL.